This entry is about one T cell receptor (beta chain). Reverse transcribing all isolated RNA meant expressed TCRB transcripts were sequenced. Profiling relied on immunoSEQ multiplex PCR, and the TCRdb table lists in-frame clones only, not all of them. The sample holds 150,000 or so clones, about 9.7% seen once. The data derive from a study of beta chain features in type 1 diabetes. Germline CDR1 reads SGHRS; CDR2 reads YFSETQ. With V trimmed by 4 bases and J by 4 bases, 7 bases remained unmatched. The CDR3 length is 15 residues. The receptor was derived from a woman between 40 and 50 years old in good health. The specimen was central memory CD4+ T cells from blood. The V call is TRBV5-1, the J call TRBJ2-3; TRBD1 aligns across 9 bases. The DNA for the CDR3 is TGCGCCAGCAGCCTAGGGGACAGGGAGTCAGATACGCAGTATTTT. Encoded protein: CASSLGDRESDTQYF.